The 28 T cell receptor beta chains below come from one sample, sequenced in a study of blood T cell repertoires in COVID-19. Clones were read by immunoSEQ multiplex PCR, and TCRdb kept only the in-frame ones, dropping some. The sample consists of around 130,000 clones, 65% to 85% of them appearing once. Sequenced: peripheral blood. These receptors originate from a man between 70 and 80 years old with acute or convalescent COVID-19.

This chain uses TRBV6-5 with TRBJ1-2; 8 bases map to TRBD1. The ends lost 2 bases at V and 0 bases at J; junction bases unmatched: 2. Germline values: CDR1 MNHEY, CDR2 SVGAGI. The CDR3 length is 15 residues. This CDR3 is CASSYLDRANYGYTF. CDR3 coding DNA: TGTGCCAGCAGTTACCTGGACAGGGCTAACTATGGCTACACCTTC.

The V and J genes are TRBV29-1 and TRBJ1-1, with D possibly TRBD1 on 6 matching bases. The CDR3 has 13 amino acids. From germline, CDR1 is SQVTM and CDR2 ANQGSEA. The V end was cut by 6 bases, the J end by 7 bases, with 18 bases between. CDR3 region: CSVDSVVGGEAFF. For the CDR3, the DNA is TGCAGCGTGGACAGTGTGGTCGGAGGTGAAGCTTTCTTT.

The V and J genes are TRBV7-9 and TRBJ2-2; D not certain. Trimming stripped 5 bases from V and 6 bases from J, with 7 bases between. This CDR3 has 12 residues. CDR1 SEHNR and CDR2 FQNEAQ come from the germline V gene (reference sequence). The CDR3 reads CASSPQAGELFF. As DNA, the CDR3 is TGTGCCAGCAGCCCTCAGGCCGGGGAGCTGTTTTTT.

As regards this clone: Other DNA sequences in the sample encode the same CDR3. This chain connects TRBV10-3 to TRBJ2-1; 7 positions match TRBD2. The CDR3 covers 15 residues. In germline, CDR1 is ENHRY, CDR2 SYGVKD. V lost 3 bases and J lost 3; bases outside the gene matches: 5. The CDR3 region has the DNA TGTGCCATCAGTGACCCGGGGGGACTCTACAATGAGCAGTTCTTC. This encodes CAISDPGGLYNEQFF.

This chain joins TRBV5-6 and TRBJ2-1; D may be TRBD2 (7 bases). Trimming pared 0 bases from V and 3 bases from J, leaving 13 bases between. This CDR3 has 16 amino acids. Germline V gene sequence: CDR1 SGHDT, CDR2 YYEEEE. The CDR3 DNA sequence: TGTGCCAGCAGCTTGGATGCGGGGGCCTACTACAATGAGCAGTTCTTC. Its protein product is CASSLDAGAYYNEQFF.

The chain carries TRBV5-1 and TRBJ2-7, with 8 bases matching TRBD1. This CDR3 is 14 amino acids long. Trimming removed 7 bases from V and 1 base from J; junction bases left unmatched: 7. Germline V gives CDR1 SGHRS, CDR2 YFSETQ. The CDR3 sequence: CASRQGWGSYEQYF. In DNA form, the CDR3 reads TGCGCCAGCCGACAGGGGTGGGGTTCCTACGAGCAGTACTTC.

The count of this clone is one. V and J are TRBV15 and TRBJ1-3, with TRBD1 as a possible D gene (5 bases). Trimming removed 0 bases at V and 2 bases at J, with 8 bases between. CDR1 and CDR2 (germline): LNHNV, YYDKDF (reference sequence). The CDR3 length is 15 residues. For the CDR3, the DNA is TGTGCCACCAGCAGAGAATGGGGGGCTGGAAACACCATATATTTT. Translation: CATSREWGAGNTIYF.

The chain carries TRBV5-1 and TRBJ1-6; D possibly corresponds to TRBD1 (5 bases). V lost 0 bases and J lost 13, with 8 bases in between. CDR3 size: 12 residues. Germline assignment: CDR1 SGHRS and CDR2 YFSETQ. CDR3 bases: TGCGCCAGCAGCTTGGGGGGCAACCCCCTCCACTTT. Translation: CASSLGGNPLHF.

The chain links TRBV7-9 to TRBJ2-5; D is uncertain. The CDR3 spans 15 residues. Per the germline V gene, CDR1 is SEHNR and CDR2 is FQNEAQ (reference sequence). Trimming removed 1 base from V and 4 bases from J, with 13 bases in between. The CDR3 sequence: CASSLDFLAGETQYF. In nucleotides, the CDR3 is TGTGCCAGCAGCTTAGATTTCCTTGCAGGAGAGACCCAGTACTTC. Together with reference TRBV7-9 and TRBJ2-5, the CDR3 gives the full variable domain: DTGVSQNPRHKITKRGQNVTFRCDPISEHNRLYWYRQTLGQGPEFLTYFQNEAQLEKSRLLSDRFSAERPKGSFSTLEIQRTEQGDSAMYLCASSLDFLAGETQYFGPGTRLLVL.

Only a few counts were recorded for this clone. This rearrangement joins TRBV10-2 to TRBJ1-1; unclear D gene. Germline V gene lookup returns CDR1 WSHSY and CDR2 SAAADI. The length of the CDR3 is 16 residues. V was cut by 0 bases and J by 1 base, with 12 bases left in between. CDR3 loop: CASSESVWRGNTEAFF. The CDR3 DNA follows: TGCGCCAGCAGTGAGTCGGTTTGGCGGGGGAACACTGAAGCTTTCTTT.

The chain employs TRBV18 and TRBJ2-4, with TRBD1 as a possible D gene (5 bases). Germline CDR1 and CDR2: KGHSH and LQKENI. This CDR3 comprises 16 residues. Trimming shortened V by 0 bases and J by 6 bases, and 15 bases separated the two germline ends. CDR3 sequence: CASSPPKGAARNIQYF. Here the CDR3 DNA reads TGTGCCAGCTCACCACCAAAAGGGGCGGCGAGAAACATTCAGTACTTC.

In nucleotides, the CDR3 is TGTGCCAGCAGCCCTTTATCCTATGGCTACACCTTC. It is translated as CASSPLSYGYTF. The V call is TRBV28, the J call TRBJ1-2; D remains ambiguous. The CDR3 covers 12 residues. V dropped 6 bases and J dropped 4 bases, with 9 bases sitting between them. In germline, CDR1 is MDHEN, CDR2 SYDVKM.

The chain couples TRBV9 to TRBJ2-5, with D perhaps matching TRBD2 (6 bases). From germline, CDR1 is SGDLS and CDR2 YYNGEE. The V end was cut by 8 bases, the J end by 4 bases, with 15 bases between. This CDR3 is built from 13 residues. This CDR3 reads CARAAGRRETQYF. CDR3 coding DNA: TGTGCCAGAGCGGCGGGGCGGAGAGAGACCCAGTACTTC. The full variable domain, its missing parts supplied by reference TRBV9 and TRBJ2-5, is DSGVTQTPKHLITATGQRVTLRCSPRSGDLSVYWYQQSLDQGLQFLIQYYNGEERAKGNILERFSAQQFPDLHSELNLSSLELGDSALYFCARAAGRRETQYFGPGTRLLVL.

This sequence joins TRBV12-1 and TRBJ1-5; the D call in the table, TRBD1, was not verified against the DNA. TRBV12-1 represents a pseudogene. The CDR3 runs to 18 residues. CDR3 DNA: TGTGCCAGCAGCCCCCGACAGGGGGCTCCTCATAGCAATCAGCCCCAGCATTTT. Amino acids: CASSPRQGAPHSNQPQHF.

The chain carries TRBV5-1 and TRBJ2-3; 10 bases agree with TRBD2. The CDR3 extends over 16 amino acids. The J segment lost 6 bases and the V segment lost 4 bases, leaving 11 bases of the junction unmatched. Germline V gene data show CDR1 as SGHRS and CDR2 as YFSETQ. DNA of the CDR3: TGCGCCAGCAGCCTTGCCCCCCTAGCGGGGGTTGATACGCAGTATTTT. Its protein product is CASSLAPLAGVDTQYF.

The chain has TRBV2 and TRBJ2-7; D may be TRBD2 (5 bases). The germline V gene encodes CDR1 SNHLY and CDR2 FYNNEI. The CDR3 length is 15 residues. V lost 0 bases and J lost 7, with 16 bases in between. The DNA for the CDR3 is TGTGCCAGCAGTGAAGCGCTTTCGGGAAAACTTGAGCAGTACTTC. It is translated as CASSEALSGKLEQYF.

The CDR3 spells CASSLDRVNEQFF. The CDR3 region has the DNA TGTGCCAGCTCACTGGACAGGGTGAATGAGCAGTTCTTC. V and J are TRBV18 and TRBJ2-1, with 8 bases matching TRBD1. The CDR3 is 13 residues long. Germline CDR1 KGHSH, CDR2 LQKENI. V lost 4 bases to trimming and J lost 7 bases; unmatched junction nucleotides: 3. The full variable domain, with the rest looked up from reference TRBV18 and TRBJ2-1, is NAGVMQNPRHLVRRRGQEARLRCSPMKGHSHVYWYRQLPEEGLKFMVYLQKENIIDESGMPKERFSAEFPKEGPSILRIQQVVRGDSAAYFCASSLDRVNEQFFGPGTRLTVL.

This clone was counted once. The J gene is TRBJ1-4, the V gene TRBV5-1; TRBD1 agrees at 7 bases. The V gene end was trimmed by 5 bases and the J gene end by 8 bases; junction bases not matched to a gene: 6. This CDR3 spans 13 amino acids. Germline V gives CDR1 SGHRS, CDR2 YFSETQ. The CDR3 nucleotides read TGCGCCAGCAGGACAGGGTCTAGAGAAAAACTGTTTTTT. It codes for CASRTGSREKLFF.

The rearrangement links TRBV18 to TRBJ2-3; TRBD1 aligns across 8 bases. CDR3 size: 14 residues. J lost 0 bases, V lost 6 bases, and 2 bases had no gene match. Looked up from germline, CDR1 is KGHSH and CDR2 is LQKENI. The CDR3 region has the DNA TGTGCCAGCTCGCGGACAGGGAGCACAGATACGCAGTATTTT. Residues: CASSRTGSTDTQYF.

The V and J genes are TRBV19 and TRBJ2-3, with D tentatively TRBD1 (5 bases). Germline lookup yields CDR1 LNHDA and CDR2 SQIVND (reference sequence). V was pared by 4 bases and J by 3 bases, with 11 bases between. The CDR3 spans 14 residues. The CDR3 sequence is CASSKRKGTDTQYF. In DNA form, the CDR3 reads TGTGCCAGTAGTAAGAGAAAGGGGACAGATACGCAGTATTTT.

The J gene is TRBJ1-3, the V gene TRBV28; D ambiguous. The germline CDR1 and CDR2 sequences are MDHEN and SYDVKM. The germline V and J ends were trimmed by 6 bases and 0 bases, with 9 bases remaining between them. The CDR3 is 14 residues long. The CDR3 sequence is CASRGGLSGNTIYF. In nucleotides, the CDR3 is TGTGCCAGCAGAGGCGGCCTCTCTGGAAACACCATATATTTT. The variable domain in full, completed from reference TRBV28 and TRBJ1-3, reads DVKVTQSSRYLVKRTGEKVFLECVQDMDHENMFWYRQDPGLGLRLIYFSYDVKMKEKGDIPEGYSVSREKKERFSLILESASTNQTSMYLCASRGGLSGNTIYFGEGSWLTVV.

The rearrangement links TRBV24-1 to TRBJ2-7, with D tentatively TRBD1 (5 bases). Trimming removed 9 bases from V and 2 bases from J, with 13 bases in between. This CDR3 region has 13 residues. CDR1 is KGHDR and CDR2 is SFDVKD in the germline V gene. DNA for the CDR3: TGTGCCACCGACGTTACAGGCGCCTACGAGCAGTACTTC. As protein: CATDVTGAYEQYF.

Concerning this clone: Other nucleotide sequences from this sample produce the same CDR3. The chain combines TRBV3-1 (or the pseudogene TRBV3-2) with TRBJ1-1, with D perhaps TRBD1 (5 bases). V lost 4 bases and J lost 1, with 10 bases in between. The CDR3 has 14 amino acids. Germline lookup yields CDR1 LGHDT and CDR2 YNNKEL (reference sequence). CDR3: CASSPRQGNTEAFF. The CDR3 region has the DNA TGTGCCAGCAGCCCAAGGCAGGGGAACACTGAAGCTTTCTTT.

This clone came up once. This chain uses TRBV5-1 with TRBJ1-1; 8 bases are shared with TRBD1. Germline CDR1 is SGHRS and CDR2 is YFSETQ. J gave up 0 bases and V 4 bases, and 5 bases lay outside the gene matches. The CDR3 covers 15 residues. CDR3 nucleotides: TGCGCCAGCAGCGGGGGACAGGCGTTGAACACTGAAGCTTTCTTT. Protein product: CASSGGQALNTEAFF.

The chain employs TRBV29-1 and TRBJ1-1, with 9 bases fitting TRBD1. The CDR3 sequence is 14 residues long. J lost 4 bases, V lost 6 bases, and 9 bases had no gene match. The germline gives CDR1 SQVTM, CDR2 ANQGSEA. CDR3 bases: TGCAGCGTGGGTGGACAGGGGATCGGCACTGAAGCTTTCTTT. This encodes CSVGGQGIGTEAFF.

The chain uses TRBV5-1 and TRBJ1-2; 8 bases agree with TRBD1. V was pared by 5 bases and J by 7 bases, with 10 bases of the junction left unmatched. This CDR3 contains 14 residues. Germline V gene lookup returns CDR1 SGHRS and CDR2 YFSETQ. The CDR3 reads CASRPGQGAGGYTF. DNA of the CDR3: TGCGCCAGCAGACCAGGTCAGGGGGCTGGTGGCTACACCTTC.

The rearrangement joins TRBV11-2 to TRBJ1-2, with TRBD1 as a possible D gene (5 bases). With 3 bases removed from V and 3 bases from J, the gap between germline ends came to 8 bases. Germline CDR1 SGHAT, CDR2 FQNNGV. The CDR3 is 13 amino acids. The CDR3 coding sequence is TGTGCCAGCAGCTTCGACAGTCACTATGGCTACACCTTC. Its translation is CASSFDSHYGYTF.

This chain links TRBV29-1 with TRBJ1-6; D not certain. Trimming shortened V by 7 bases and J by 5 bases, and 9 bases separated the two germline ends. The CDR3 is 12 amino acids. Germline CDR1 SQVTM, CDR2 ANQGSEA. The CDR3 reads CSAGEDNSPLHF. The CDR3 DNA sequence: TGCAGCGCCGGGGAGGATAATTCACCCCTCCACTTT.